This T cell receptor beta chain was identified in a study of PD-1 blockade in classical Hodgkin lymphoma. Every single patient, without exception, relapsed after autologous stem cell transplantation, and brentuximab vedotin exposure varied. Best overall response was complete response, partial response or progressive disease in these relapsed/refractory classical Hodgkin lymphoma patients. The junction had 5 bases not matched to a gene; V was cut back by 4 bases and J by 2 bases. The CDR3 covers 14 residues. Germline lookup yields CDR1 SGHTA and CDR2 FQGNSA. Method: immunoSEQ multiplex PCR; TCRdb's copy keeps in-frame clones and lacks some. The profile shows approximately 160,000 clones, around 84% of them singletons.

The source is a human donor with classical Hodgkin lymphoma. The specimen was peripheral blood mononuclear cells (PBMCs), collected before the second cycle of nivolumab. The V gene is TRBV7-2, the J gene TRBJ2-7; 7 bases agree with TRBD1. The CDR3 DNA follows: TGTGCCAGCAGCTCTTGGACAGGCGCCTACGAGCAGTACTTC. This translates into CASSSWTGAYEQYF.